A selection of T cell receptor beta chains follows, all from one sample in a study of T-cell memory formation after mild COVID-19. Each CDR3 protein gets one entry after TCRdb re-called the 5' RACE reads with MiXCR. The sample has roughly 600,000 distinct CDR3 sequences; under 20% are singletons. The sample was PBMCs or a T cell subset sorted from them (not recorded which). The receptors were gathered from an adult woman who had mild COVID-19 (a few samples of this study predate the infection). Cell type and time point are not known. CDR3s include the opening cysteine and the closing phenylalanine or tryptophan.

v_gene: TRBV5-6
j_gene: TRBJ2-7
CDR3aa: CASSPGGGFSSYEQYF

v_gene: TRBV25-1
j_gene: TRBJ1-1
CDR3aa: CASSEMMGLRGPFF

v_gene: TRBV20-1
j_gene: TRBJ1-5
CDR3aa: CSARNQGAWDQPQHF

v_gene: TRBV7-9
j_gene: TRBJ2-5
CDR3aa: CASSRFQETQYF

v_gene: TRBV13
j_gene: TRBJ2-2
CDR3aa: CASSREDTGELFF

v_gene: TRBV12-3/TRBV12-4
j_gene: TRBJ2-2
CDR3aa: CASSFSSGDGELFF

v_gene: TRBV4-1
j_gene: TRBJ2-5
CDR3aa: CASSPNLGRETQYF

v_gene: TRBV4-3
j_gene: TRBJ1-6
CDR3aa: CASRLGQGNSPLHF

v_gene: TRBV30
j_gene: TRBJ1-6
CDR3aa: CAWSVTGRFPPLHF

v_gene: TRBV12-3/TRBV12-4
j_gene: TRBJ1-5
CDR3aa: CASSFWGISNQPQHF

v_gene: TRBV12-3/TRBV12-4
j_gene: TRBJ2-7
CDR3aa: CASSPRTSRPYEQYF

v_gene: TRBV21-1
j_gene: TRBJ1-1
CDR3aa: CASSKMFPGAEAFF

v_gene: TRBV24-1
j_gene: TRBJ2-2
CDR3aa: CATSGGQGATGELFF

v_gene: TRBV4-1
j_gene: TRBJ1-1
CDR3aa: CASSLPGGAPNTEAFF

v_gene: TRBV4-3
j_gene: TRBJ1-5
CDR3aa: CASSFGTVNQPQHF

v_gene: TRBV7-2
j_gene: TRBJ2-1
CDR3aa: CASSLDGLAGNEQFF

v_gene: TRBV19
j_gene: TRBJ2-3
CDR3aa: CASSKDRVDTDTQYF

v_gene: TRBV18
j_gene: TRBJ1-4
CDR3aa: CASSPVGPGEKLFF

v_gene: TRBV12-3/TRBV12-4
j_gene: TRBJ2-3
CDR3aa: CASRPPGASTDTQYF

v_gene: TRBV7-2
j_gene: TRBJ2-2
CDR3aa: CASSLELAVGELFF

v_gene: TRBV7-8
j_gene: TRBJ1-6
CDR3aa: CASSPGTGKSPLHF

v_gene: TRBV5-5
j_gene: TRBJ2-3
CDR3aa: CASSFSGGTTDTQYF

v_gene: TRBV5-4
j_gene: TRBJ1-1
CDR3aa: CASSQTGRGTEAFF

v_gene: TRBV12-3/TRBV12-4
j_gene: TRBJ1-3
CDR3aa: CASSLVVATSGNTIYF

v_gene: TRBV7-9
j_gene: TRBJ2-7
CDR3aa: CASSHRTGDYEQYF

v_gene: TRBV6-2/TRBV6-3
j_gene: TRBJ2-5
CDR3aa: CASSTPVISGGGETQYF

v_gene: TRBV20-1
j_gene: TRBJ2-5
CDR3aa: CSAALAGVGETQYF

v_gene: TRBV5-1
j_gene: TRBJ2-5
CDR3aa: CASRFLTGSETQYF

v_gene: TRBV27
j_gene: TRBJ1-5
CDR3aa: CASSRDRVEGQPQHF

v_gene: TRBV5-1
j_gene: TRBJ2-7
CDR3aa: CASSSLGGEGYEQYF

v_gene: TRBV24-1
j_gene: TRBJ2-3
CDR3aa: CATSDSRLADTDTQYF

v_gene: TRBV5-1
j_gene: TRBJ2-2
CDR3aa: CASSVVAGLNTGELFF

v_gene: TRBV18
j_gene: TRBJ1-2
CDR3aa: CASGLRDIPNYGYTF

v_gene: TRBV7-9
j_gene: TRBJ1-1
CDR3aa: CASSAVPGQGVMNTEAFF

v_gene: TRBV5-1
j_gene: TRBJ2-7
CDR3aa: CASSLGDRASYEQYF

v_gene: TRBV7-3
j_gene: TRBJ2-1
CDR3aa: CASSLNRGLGEQFF

v_gene: TRBV25-1
j_gene: TRBJ2-3
CDR3aa: CATRSGSRADTQYF

v_gene: TRBV7-2
j_gene: TRBJ2-7
CDR3aa: CASSLGQGISYEQYF

v_gene: TRBV4-3
j_gene: TRBJ2-5
CDR3aa: CASSQEVRSLETQYF

v_gene: TRBV12-3/TRBV12-4
j_gene: TRBJ2-1
CDR3aa: CASSKTSSGGEQFF

v_gene: TRBV9
j_gene: TRBJ2-4
CDR3aa: CASSVGQGAKNIQYF

v_gene: TRBV20-1
j_gene: TRBJ2-1
CDR3aa: CSANPLRRGSSYNEQFF

v_gene: TRBV19
j_gene: TRBJ2-7
CDR3aa: CASRETGTYEQYF

v_gene: TRBV6-5
j_gene: TRBJ2-4
CDR3aa: CASSYSRSGAKNIQYF

v_gene: TRBV5-8
j_gene: TRBJ2-3
CDR3aa: CASPESPGTGSSTDTQYF

v_gene: TRBV7-8
j_gene: TRBJ2-1
CDR3aa: CASSLEVSSGNEQFF

v_gene: TRBV5-6
j_gene: TRBJ2-7
CDR3aa: CASSFQPSSYEQYF

v_gene: TRBV5-6
j_gene: TRBJ2-3
CDR3aa: CASSLARQGTDTQYF

v_gene: TRBV6-2/TRBV6-3
j_gene: TRBJ2-1
CDR3aa: CASSYPPGLVYNEQFF

v_gene: TRBV7-9
j_gene: TRBJ2-1
CDR3aa: CASSPGLAETIYNEQFF

v_gene: TRBV25-1
j_gene: TRBJ1-1
CDR3aa: CASSVYPGDRGRAFF

v_gene: TRBV27
j_gene: TRBJ1-2
CDR3aa: CASSPNSGQYGYTF

v_gene: TRBV20-1
j_gene: TRBJ2-1
CDR3aa: CSLWGNEQFF

v_gene: TRBV3-1
j_gene: TRBJ2-2
CDR3aa: CASSLGTGSNTGELFF

v_gene: TRBV7-2
j_gene: TRBJ2-7
CDR3aa: CASSLALGQGDYEQYF

v_gene: TRBV14
j_gene: TRBJ2-7
CDR3aa: CASSQGVGQGWNEQYF

v_gene: TRBV4-1
j_gene: TRBJ1-4
CDR3aa: CASRQLGQTNEKLFF

v_gene: TRBV4-1
j_gene: TRBJ2-5
CDR3aa: CASGKVRGLQETQYF

v_gene: TRBV12-3/TRBV12-4
j_gene: TRBJ2-5
CDR3aa: CASRSTRAPIQETQYF

v_gene: TRBV6-4
j_gene: TRBJ2-5
CDR3aa: CASNPTSGGLDYQETQYF